This T cell receptor (beta chain) was sequenced for a study of control samples from healthy donors and cancer patients (dated by TCRdb to 2020 to 2021). This clone was picked up a small number of times. This clone's antigen is unknown. No much larger clone exists at a distance of one base, and base qualities are not known. Receptor libraries were prepared by the immunoSEQ multiplex PCR assay. TCRdb limited this immuneACCESS table to in-frame rearrangements with V and J called. A share of clones is missing; checked studies link under half to unresolved V genes, and the rest is unexplained. This sample holds approximately 100,000 clones; over 75% were observed only once. Together, the top ten hold 3.5% to 4.5% of the sample. The CDR3 spans 14 residues, from the cysteine through the phenylalanine. The sequence is cut down to CDR3 DNA, 42 bases in frame from base 1. CDR1 and CDR2 (SGHRS, YFSETQ) derive from the germline V gene. V lost 4 bases and J lost 14 bases, and the count of bases not matched to a germline gene is 11.

The sequenced material came from blood. This TCR derives from a human donor in good health. The donor label of this sample is uncertain. The rearranged chain carries TRBV5-1 and TRBJ1-6; 8 central nucleotides agree with TRBD1. This receptor carries the CDR3 CASSPAGGAGTLHF. The base sequence is TGCGCCAGCAGCCCGGCAGGGGGCGCCGGAACCCTCCACTTT. The full variable domain, with segments outside the CDR3 supplied by the reference TRBV5-1 and TRBJ1-6 proteins, appears as KAGVTQTPRYLIKTRGQQVTLSCSPISGHRSVSWYQQTPGQGLQFLFEYFSETQRNKGNFPGRFSGRQFSNSRSEMNVSTLELGDSALYLCASSPAGGAGTLHFGNGTRLTVT.